This entry lists 18 T cell receptor beta chains sequenced from one sample in a study of blood T cells in healthy people across ages. With a J-beta primer mix and a sample-barcoded 5' primer, a second PCR ran about 6 to 11 cycles. TCRdb recomputed calls from the 5' RACE reads with MiXCR, one row per CDR3 protein. The sample shows about 940,000 distinct CDR3 sequences, 40% to 60% of them seen only once. Sequencing was done on a sample of blood. The receptors here all came from a man younger than 45 in good health.

The table lists this clonotype with a few counts. CDR3 sequence: CAIRTGGEFSAEAFF. The DNA of the CDR3 is TGTGCCATCAGGACAGGGGGAGAATTCTCCGCTGAAGCTTTCTTT. The rearrangement links TRBV10-3 to TRBJ1-1; 9 bases line up with TRBD1. The CDR3 is 15 residues long. The germline gives CDR1 ENHRY, CDR2 SYGVKD. After removal of 6 bases from V and 6 bases from J, the junction contained 11 bases not matched to a gene.

This clonotype was counted at least ten times. The J gene is TRBJ2-7, the V gene TRBV4-3, with 9 bases that match TRBD1. The CDR3 spans 15 residues. V shed 4 bases and J 5 bases; nucleotides not matched to a gene: 9. Germline CDR1 and CDR2: LGHNA and YSLEER. The CDR3 is CASSLTGGEVDEQYF. The DNA of the CDR3 is TGCGCCAGCAGCCTCACAGGGGGCGAAGTCGACGAGCAGTACTTC.

This clonotype was observed a few times. The genes are TRBV20-1 and TRBJ1-2, with 8 bases aligning to TRBD1. The CDR3 is 14 residues long. Losses at the gene ends were 0 bases for V and 3 bases for J; bases not matched to a gene: 3. Germline assignment: CDR1 DFQATT and CDR2 SNEGSKA (reference sequence). The CDR3, as DNA: TGCAGTGCTAGAGATGACAGGGGACACTATGGCTACACCTTC. Protein product: CSARDDRGHYGYTF.

This clonotype was counted a single time. The J gene is TRBJ1-4, the V gene TRBV25-1; TRBD1 aligns across 10 bases. Trimming at V came to 6 bases and at J to 8 bases, leaving 6 bases not matched to a gene. The CDR3 covers 14 residues. Per germline, CDR1 MGHDK and CDR2 SYGVNS. The chain's CDR3 is CASSGTGVREKLFF. CDR3 bases: TGTGCCAGCAGCGGGACAGGGGTTCGCGAAAAACTGTTTTTT.

This clonotype was seen only once. The V gene is TRBV29-1, the J gene TRBJ2-7; 7 bases agree with TRBD2. The J segment lost 2 bases and the V segment lost 5 bases, leaving 6 bases of the junction unmatched. The CDR3 extends over 13 amino acids. Per the germline V gene, CDR1 is SQVTM and CDR2 is ANQGSEA. CDR3 sequence: CSVTASGTYEQYF. Written as DNA, the CDR3 is TGCAGCGTTACGGCTAGCGGAACCTACGAGCAGTACTTC.

This clonotype has more than one count but fewer than ten. The chain couples TRBV20-1 to TRBJ2-1; unclear D gene. V lost 6 bases and J 4 bases, leaving 13 bases between the germline ends. The CDR3 is 13 residues long. Germline CDR1 is DFQATT and CDR2 is SNEGSKA (reference sequence). The chain's CDR3 is CSARPQGYNEQFF. DNA of the CDR3: TGCAGTGCGAGACCCCAAGGGTACAATGAGCAGTTCTTC.

This clonotype turned up a few times. CDR3 region: CASSQMAGHYGYTF. CDR3 bases: TGTGCCAGCAGCCAAATGGCCGGACACTATGGCTACACCTTC. V gene TRBV3-1 combines with J gene TRBJ1-2; D ambiguous. V was cut by 2 bases and J by 3 bases, with 10 bases left in between. In germline, CDR1 is LGHDT, CDR2 YNNKEL (reference sequence). There are 14 residues in the CDR3.

The gene calls are TRBV20-1 and TRBJ1-5; D may be TRBD1 (5 bases). This CDR3 is 16 amino acids long. Germline CDR1 reads DFQATT; CDR2 reads SNEGSKA (reference sequence). The ends were cut back, 1 base at V and 0 bases at J, with 13 bases in the middle. Written as DNA, the CDR3 is TGCAGTGCTAGAGGGATCCAGGGATATAGCAATCAGCCCCAGCATTTT. As protein: CSARGIQGYSNQPQHF.

This chain joins TRBV28 and TRBJ2-7, with D perhaps matching TRBD2 (5 bases). Germline values: CDR1 MDHEN, CDR2 SYDVKM. The length of the CDR3 is 13 residues. Trimming took 10 bases from V and 2 from J, leaving 15 bases between them. The CDR3 reads CAIRDSEAYEQYF. DNA for the CDR3: TGTGCCATCCGGGATTCCGAAGCCTACGAGCAGTACTTC.

This clonotype was picked up a small number of times. V usage is TRBV29-1 and J usage is TRBJ2-5, with D perhaps matching TRBD2 (5 bases). The length of the CDR3 is 13 residues. Germline loops: CDR1 SQVTM, CDR2 ANQGSEA. The germline V and J ends were trimmed by 6 bases and 1 base, with 12 bases remaining between them. DNA of the CDR3: TGCAGCGTCGCCGGAGGCGTCCAAGAGACCCAGTACTTC. It yields the protein CSVAGGVQETQYF.

A note on this clonotype: The junction departs from germline at one end; a sequencing error may be responsible. The rearrangement links TRBV24-1 to TRBJ2-5; D possibly matches TRBD1 or TRBD2 (7 bases each). This CDR3 comprises 17 residues. Germline assignment: CDR1 KGHDR and CDR2 SFDVKD. The CDR3 region is CATSDLNRGGGQETQYF. The CDR3 bases are TGTGCCACCAGTGATTTGAACCGGGGAGGGGGCCAAGAGACCCAGTACTTT.

J is TRBJ1-6 and V is TRBV6-6; D is ambiguous. Per germline, CDR1 MNHNY and CDR2 SVGAGI (reference sequence). Trimming left V 2 bases short and J 7 bases short, with 15 bases between. There are 16 residues in the CDR3. The chain's CDR3 is CASSYHPGRENSPLHF. Written as DNA, the CDR3 is TGTGCCAGCAGTTACCATCCGGGCAGAGAAAATTCACCCCTCCACTTT.

In its sample, this clonotype was seen a few times. The CDR3: CASRTKTGTTYEQYF. The CDR3 DNA is TGTGCCAGCAGAACAAAGACAGGGACAACCTACGAGCAGTACTTC. V usage is TRBV7-9 and J usage is TRBJ2-7; 7 bases line up with TRBD1. The V gene's germline CDR1 is SEHNR and CDR2 FQNEAQ (reference sequence). Trimming at V came to 6 bases and at J to 2 bases, leaving 10 bases not matched to a gene. The CDR3 has 15 residues.

This clonotype showed up just a few times. This chain connects TRBV10-3 to TRBJ2-1; 14 nucleotides align to TRBD2. V shed 6 bases and J 8 bases; nucleotides not matched to a gene: 0. Germline CDR1 reads ENHRY; CDR2 reads SYGVKD. This CDR3 contains 13 residues. The chain's CDR3 is CAIRGLAGDEQFF. As DNA, the CDR3 is TGTGCCATCAGGGGACTAGCGGGGGATGAGCAGTTCTTC.

This clonotype was seen once. The chain joins TRBV7-2 to TRBJ2-1; 9 bases are shared with TRBD1. The CDR3 sequence is 16 residues long. Germline V gives CDR1 SGHTA, CDR2 FQGNSA. J gave up 4 bases and V 5 bases, and 9 bases lay outside the gene matches. In DNA form, the CDR3 reads TGTGCCAGCAGCCCGAGCGGGACAGGGCGTTACAATGAGCAGTTCTTC. The encoded protein is CASSPSGTGRYNEQFF.

The V gene is TRBV12-3 or TRBV12-4, the J gene TRBJ2-5, with D perhaps TRBD1 (5 bases). The J call is uncertain, as TRBJ2-7 better fits the DNA end. The CDR3 sequence is 14 residues long. The DNA for the CDR3 is TGTGCCAGCAGCCCCGACAGTACCACCGACGAGCAGTACTTC. Translated, it gives CASSPDSTTDEQYF.

This chain joins TRBV27 and TRBJ2-7; 9 nucleotides match TRBD1. J gave up 2 bases and V 2 bases, and 4 bases lay outside the gene matches. Germline V CDR1 and CDR2: MNHEY, SMNVEV (reference sequence). The length of the CDR3 is 15 residues. The CDR3 sequence is CASSLRTGATYEQYF. The CDR3 DNA reads TGTGCCAGCAGTTTAAGGACAGGGGCCACCTACGAGCAGTACTTC.

Concerning this clonotype: A read error may explain this, as a much larger clone is one base away. The chain joins TRBV10-3 to TRBJ2-3, with 7 bases aligning to TRBD2. Trimming removed 6 bases from V and 3 bases from J; junction bases left unmatched: 0. This CDR3 contains 12 residues. Germline loops: CDR1 ENHRY, CDR2 SYGVKD. CDR3 nucleotides: TGTGCCATCAGGGGAGGGACAGATACGCAGTATTTT. It specifies CAIRGGTDTQYF.